This T cell receptor beta chain was captured by sequencing in a study of blood T cells in healthy people across ages (dated by TCRdb to between 2014 and 2016). Concerning the study at large: In model experiments, template switching captured roughly one uniquely barcoded TCR beta cDNA molecule for every two T cells. Donors were grouped into four age groups: young (average approximately 16 years), middle-aged (under 40), aged (over 55) and long-lived (approximately 81). To avoid experimental bias, donors of different ages were distributed randomly across sequencing lanes. The study analyzed two additional independent replicas of 1 million unique cDNA reads from the same blood draw for two donors, one aged 18 to 30 and one aged 80 or older. Using deep sequencing normalized with unique cDNA molecular identifiers, the study measured how TCR beta repertoire diversity changes with age. Results and caveats for the whole study, not just this receptor: Conclusive comparison of naive and antigen-experienced compartments was prevented by the profiling of bulk unsorted PBMCs. Donor CMV infection status was unknown, potentially confounding age-related changes in expanded clonotypes. Compared with the aged group, the long-lived group had more naive CD4+ T cells, fewer expanded clones and increased TCR diversity, a pattern suggesting age selection. As age increased, observed TCR beta diversity per million T cells dropped in a roughly linear way, and a significant reduction was already evident by age roughly 36. Estimates of total diversity based on one million sequenced T cells were considered lower bounds and underestimates. A strong correlation was found between observed TCR beta diversity and the percentage of naive T cells measured by flow cytometry.

In regard to this clonotype: It lacks a known antigen. Base qualities are missing; no much larger clone stands one base away.

Based on the germline V gene, the CDR1 and CDR2 sequences are SGHAT and FQNNGV. The cysteine opens and the phenylalanine closes a CDR3 of 15 amino acids. Only CDR3 DNA is held: 45 bases, read in frame from base 1. V was cut back by 5 bases and J by 2 bases, leaving a gap of 14 bases between them. The 40 or so donors, aged roughly 6 to 95 years, were systemically healthy Caucasian individuals from Russia. Each donor gave 9.5 to 10 milliliters of peripheral blood, drawn into EDTA-treated Vacutainer tubes. PBMCs were isolated by Ficoll-Paque density-gradient centrifugation, with at least 7 million obtained per sample. Total RNA, at least 5.5 micrograms per sample, was extracted from PBMCs with Trizol reagent. For every donor, flow cytometry on a PBMC aliquot measured the percentage of naive CD45RAhigh/CD27high T cells. The library was prepared using 5' RACE. Instrument used: Illumina HiSeq 2500. A second PCR of about 7 to 12 cycles was performed with a sample-barcoded 5' primer and a J-beta primer mix. A template-switch 5' adaptor carrying 12 random nucleotides introduced a unique molecular identifier onto each TCR beta cDNA molecule. At least 2.5 million CDR3-containing paired-end reads were obtained from each sample. First-strand cDNA synthesis was performed from all RNA using the Mint cDNA synthesis kit, with priming by a TRBC-specific oligonucleotide. Following uracil-DNA glycosylase treatment, a first 18-cycle PCR with universal primers M1SS and BC2_uni_R was performed on all cDNA. From the authors' description of their analysis: For normalization, 1 million high-quality reads, each with a distinct molecular identifier, were randomly selected from each sample. Instead of being binned into consensus sequences, reads that shared molecular identifiers were thrown out. CDR3 identification, clonotype clustering and error correction used MiTCR with a Q25 quality threshold and the strictest error-elimination algorithm. A nonparametric unseen species model with Euler transformation was used to estimate a lower bound on total TCR beta diversity. TCRdb applied fastp at Q25 and MiXCR to the public reads, then kept only in-frame beta chains. Rows are combined by CDR3 protein, so each entry shows the most common genes and DNA. The V and J calls, along with clone size, are taken from TCRdb and not from the paper's own processing. The sample table lists fewer than 800,000 distinct CDR3 sequences, approximately 49% of them with a count of one. Around 32% of the sample lies in the top ten.

This sequence uses TRBV11-2 and TRBJ2-3; the D gene remains uncertain. The clonotype was recovered from a woman aged 60 to 75 in good health. Sequenced input: blood. The DNA sequence is as follows: TGTGCCAGCAGCATCTCCGGGTCTCCCACAGATACGCAGTATTTT. Its product reads: CASSISGSPTDTQYF.